This is a list of T cell receptor beta chains from one sample in a study of cytomegalovirus exposure and HLA in healthy donors. Sequencing used immunoSEQ multiplex PCR; TCRdb keeps in-frame clones, though not all of them. The data show under 200,000 clones, roughly three quarters seen once. Sequenced input: PBMCs. These receptors came from a man between 60 and 75 years old in good health and CMV-seronegative. Each CDR3 is given without its conserved first and last residue. Fields, in order: J gene, V gene, CDR3 protein.

TRBJ2-2	TRBV19	ASSTSTGELF
TRBJ2-1	TRBV7-9	ASSVVRGGAGRDEQF
TRBJ1-2	TRBV5-1	ASTLLPVHGYT
TRBJ2-7	TRBV7-9	SSSREGEQY
TRBJ1-2	TRBV19	ASSMGTGRGYT
TRBJ2-2	TRBV6-1	ASSERTGNTGELF
TRBJ1-5	TRBV7-2	ASSRTGNNQPQH
TRBJ1-2	TRBV7-9	ASSPTLVGQGFSGYT
TRBJ2-2	TRBV7-9	ASSQDLNTGELF
TRBJ2-1	TRBV5-1	ASSLAGGTYNEQF
TRBJ2-5	TRBV5-4	ASSLELAGRETQY
TRBJ2-7	TRBV5-5	ASSLGLAEVYEQY
TRBJ2-5	TRBV11-3	ASSLAPGVGETQY
TRBJ1-5	TRBV30	AWSGQGGYSNQPQH
TRBJ1-1	TRBV5-6	ASSLGPAGGTEAF
TRBJ2-7	TRBV9	ASSAGRDGVPYEQY
TRBJ1-2	TRBV18	ASSATRQGNYGYT